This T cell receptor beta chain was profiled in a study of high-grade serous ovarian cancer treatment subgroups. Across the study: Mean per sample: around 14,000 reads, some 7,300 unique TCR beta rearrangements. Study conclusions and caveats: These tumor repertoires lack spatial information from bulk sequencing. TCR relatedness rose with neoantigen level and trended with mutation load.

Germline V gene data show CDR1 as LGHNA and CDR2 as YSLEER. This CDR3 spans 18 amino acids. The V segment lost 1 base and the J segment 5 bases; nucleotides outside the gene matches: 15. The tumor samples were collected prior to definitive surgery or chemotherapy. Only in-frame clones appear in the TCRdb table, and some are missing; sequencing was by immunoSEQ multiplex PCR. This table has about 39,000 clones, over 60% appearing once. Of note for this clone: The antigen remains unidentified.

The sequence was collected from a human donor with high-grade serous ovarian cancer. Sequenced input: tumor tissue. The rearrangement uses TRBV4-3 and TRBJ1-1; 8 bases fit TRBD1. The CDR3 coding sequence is TGCGCCAGCAGCCAAGGAGGGGTAACAGGGGGAGGGCGGACTGAAGCTTTCTTT. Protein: CASSQGGVTGGGRTEAFF.